One and the same sample provided the 22 T cell receptor beta chains below, sequenced in a study of patients and donors after allogeneic stem cell transplantation. TCRdb processed the RT-PCR reads anew with MiXCR; each CDR3 protein has one entry. The repertoire holds 150,000 to 200,000 distinct CDR3 sequences, with approximately 25% as singletons. Material for sequencing was blood, either unsorted or a sorted T cell fraction (not recorded which). These receptors came from a human donor who was either an allogeneic HSCT recipient or a stem cell or donor lymphocyte infusion donor (not recorded which). It is not recorded whose cells these are; they may come from a transplant donor.

V and J are TRBV2 and TRBJ1-4; no definite D call. V lost 2 bases and J 6 bases, leaving 7 bases between the germline ends. Germline CDR1 reads SNHLY; CDR2 reads FYNNEI. This CDR3 region has 13 residues. The CDR3 DNA reads as TGTGCCAGCAGTGAACGAAGGGATGAAAAACTGTTTTTT. Translation gives CASSERRDEKLFF.

This rearrangement joins TRBV11-2 to TRBJ2-2; TRBD2 might be the D (6 bases). Germline V gene data show CDR1 as SGHAT and CDR2 as FQNNGV. The CDR3 contains 16 residues. Trimming removed 1 base at V and 7 bases at J, with 16 bases between. CDR3 amino acids: CASSLVLAGVGGELFF. Here the CDR3 DNA reads TGTGCCAGCAGCTTAGTACTAGCTGGGGTCGGCGGGGAGCTGTTTTTT.

A few counts support this clonotype. The chain has TRBV28 and TRBJ1-4, with a possible D match to TRBD1 (5 bases). V was pared by 8 bases and J by 2 bases, with 15 bases between. Germline lookup yields CDR1 MDHEN and CDR2 SYDVKM. CDR3 length: 15 amino acids. The DNA of the CDR3 is TGTGCCAGCGGGCAGGGAGGAGCCACTAATGAAAAACTGTTTTTT. Amino acids: CASGQGGATNEKLFF.

CDR3 protein: CASSPLREGPYNEQFF. As DNA, the CDR3 is TGTGCCAGCAGCCCTTTGCGGGAGGGCCCTTACAATGAGCAGTTCTTC. The V gene is TRBV7-6, the J gene TRBJ2-1, with 9 bases lining up with TRBD2. This CDR3 is built from 16 residues. J gave up 4 bases and V 5 bases, and 9 bases lay outside the gene matches. Germline V gene lookup returns CDR1 SGHVS and CDR2 FNYEAQ.

This clonotype came up a few times. The V call is TRBV4-3, the J call TRBJ2-3; D might be TRBD2 (5 bases). The V gene's germline CDR1 is LGHNA and CDR2 YSLEER. The CDR3 has 13 amino acids. The ends were cut back, 4 bases at V and 4 bases at J, with 9 bases in the middle. The CDR3 is CASSPLGADTQYF. The CDR3 bases are TGCGCCAGCAGCCCACTCGGGGCAGATACGCAGTATTTT.

This clonotype was seen only a few times. V usage is TRBV5-1 and J usage is TRBJ2-7; the D gene is possibly TRBD1 (5 bases). Germline CDR1 and CDR2: SGHRS and YFSETQ. CDR3 length equals 16 residues. V lost 0 bases and J 0 bases, leaving 13 bases between the germline ends. The CDR3 DNA is TGCGCCAGCAGCTTGGCCGGACAAAGGAGCTCCTACGAGCAGTACTTC. This codes for CASSLAGQRSSYEQYF.

This clonotype has more than one count but fewer than ten. V is TRBV24-1 and J is TRBJ2-1; 9 nucleotides match TRBD2. Germline-derived CDR1 and CDR2 are KGHDR and SFDVKD. V trimming: 1 base; J trimming: 9 bases; junction bases outside the gene matches: 3. The length of the CDR3 is 14 residues. The CDR3 loop reads CATSDFLAGSEQFF. The CDR3 nucleotides are TGTGCCACCAGTGATTTCCTAGCGGGATCTGAGCAGTTCTTC.

The chain is built from TRBV6-5 and TRBJ1-1, with TRBD1 matching 7 bases. Germline CDR1 MNHEY, CDR2 SVGAGI. The J segment lost 7 bases and the V segment lost 5 bases, leaving 4 bases of the junction unmatched. There are 12 residues in the CDR3. The chain's CDR3 is CASSDREDEAFF. In nucleotides, the CDR3 is TGTGCCAGCAGTGACAGGGAAGATGAAGCTTTCTTT.

J is TRBJ2-7 and V is TRBV20-1; 9 bases line up with TRBD1. Germline V lookup: CDR1 DFQATT, CDR2 SNEGSKA (reference sequence). The CDR3 is 14 amino acids. V trimming: 6 bases; J trimming: 3 bases; junction bases outside the gene matches: 9. Here the CDR3 DNA reads TGCAGTGCCAACACCGGGACAGGGTTCTACGAGCAGTACTTC. The encoded protein is CSANTGTGFYEQYF.

The chain is built from TRBV5-1 and TRBJ1-2; no definite D call. The length of the CDR3 is 16 residues. Looked up from germline, CDR1 is SGHRS and CDR2 is YFSETQ. V shed 0 bases and J shed 3 bases, with 15 bases lying between them. The DNA for the CDR3 is TGCGCCAGCAGCTTGGATGGCAAGATGGGCGACTATGGCTACACCTTC. Its protein product is CASSLDGKMGDYGYTF.

The chain couples TRBV10-3 to TRBJ2-1; maybe TRBD2 (5 bases). Germline lookup yields CDR1 ENHRY and CDR2 SYGVKD. Trimming removed 8 bases from V and 9 bases from J, with 14 bases in between. This CDR3 has 12 amino acids. Here the CDR3 DNA reads TGTGCCATCTCGGTTGAGGCGGGTGAGCAGTTCTTC. Translation: CAISVEAGEQFF.

This clonotype was seen a few times. This rearrangement joins TRBV29-1 to TRBJ2-3, with TRBD1 matching 8 bases. CDR3 length: 14 residues. Germline lookup yields CDR1 SQVTM and CDR2 ANQGSEA. Trimming at V came to 7 bases and at J to 2 bases, leaving 8 bases not matched to a gene. For the CDR3, the DNA is TGCAGCGAATCAGAGACAGGGGCCACAGATACGCAGTATTTT. This sequence encodes CSESETGATDTQYF.

The table lists this clonotype with a few counts. This chain joins TRBV12-3 or TRBV12-4 and TRBJ1-5, with a possible D match to TRBD1 (6 bases). The CDR3 extends over 11 amino acids. The ends were cut back, 6 bases at V and 11 bases at J, with 11 bases in the middle. The CDR3, as DNA: TGTGCCAGCAGCCCTCAGGGGTCCCAGCATTTT. This codes for CASSPQGSQHF.

This clonotype was seen a handful of times. The chain couples TRBV7-9 to TRBJ1-4; 7 bases are a match to TRBD1. This CDR3 contains 15 residues. The V segment lost 0 bases and the J segment 7 bases; nucleotides outside the gene matches: 5. Germline CDR1 SEHNR, CDR2 FQNEAQ (reference sequence). CDR3 sequence: CASSLAQGGIEKLFF. The CDR3, as DNA: TGTGCCAGCAGCTTAGCGCAGGGGGGCATTGAAAAACTGTTTTTT.

As DNA, the CDR3 is TGCGCAATAACAGGGGGGGAAACCGTAGAGACCCAGTACTTC. The encoded protein is CAITGGETVETQYF. The V call is TRBV4-1, the J call TRBJ2-5, with D possibly being TRBD1 (8 bases). The CDR3 covers 14 residues. CDR1 is MGHRA, CDR2 YSYEKL, per germline.

This clonotype was found a few times. This rearrangement joins TRBV12-3 or TRBV12-4 to TRBJ1-1; 10 positions match TRBD1. With 6 bases clipped from V and 5 bases from J, the junction kept 9 bases outside the gene matches. The CDR3 extends over 15 amino acids. The CDR3 loop is CASSPGTGVKTEAFF. The CDR3, as DNA: TGTGCCAGCAGCCCTGGGACAGGGGTAAAGACTGAAGCTTTCTTT.

This clonotype was counted a few times. The rearrangement links TRBV12-3 or TRBV12-4 to TRBJ2-1; 9 bases match TRBD1. CDR3 length: 14 amino acids. V lost 5 bases, J lost 9 bases, and 8 bases stayed unmatched. As DNA, the CDR3 is TGTGCCAGCAGTATCGGGACAGGGTATGGTGAGCAGTTCTTC. Encoded protein: CASSIGTGYGEQFF.

The chain joins TRBV4-2 to TRBJ2-7; 8 nucleotides align to TRBD2. This CDR3 spans 14 amino acids. V trimming: 5 bases; J trimming: 3 bases; junction bases outside the gene matches: 6. Per the germline V gene, CDR1 is LGHNA and CDR2 is YNFKEQ. DNA of the CDR3: TGTGCCAGCAGCAATAGCGGGGAGGACTACGAGCAGTACTTC. Its translation is CASSNSGEDYEQYF.

In this sample, this clonotype turned up many times. The chain uses TRBV12-3 or TRBV12-4 and TRBJ1-6; no firm D call. Deletions cut 3 bases from V and 2 bases from J, with 11 bases between. The CDR3 is made up of 16 amino acids. CDR3 sequence reads: CASSFSGEAYNSPLHF. The CDR3 region has the DNA TGTGCCAGCAGTTTTTCTGGGGAAGCCTATAATTCACCCCTCCACTTT.

This clonotype was picked up a small number of times. The rearrangement uses TRBV5-1 and TRBJ1-3, with 10 bases lining up with TRBD1. The V gene end was trimmed by 2 bases and the J gene end by 4 bases; junction bases not matched to a gene: 6. CDR3 length equals 16 residues. Germline assignment: CDR1 SGHRS and CDR2 YFSETQ. CDR3 amino acids: CASSLLDRGPGNTIYF. CDR3 bases: TGCGCCAGCAGCTTACTCGACAGGGGGCCAGGAAACACCATATATTTT.

The chain employs TRBV10-3 and TRBJ1-1, with 7 bases lining up with TRBD1. V shed 4 bases, J shed 8 bases, and the junction held 7 bases outside the gene matches. CDR1 is ENHRY, CDR2 SYGVKD, per germline. The CDR3 spans 13 residues. The CDR3 nucleotides are TGTGCCATCAGTGGACAGGGAAAGGAGGAAGCTTTCTTT. Translating it yields CAISGQGKEEAFF.

The chain is built from TRBV4-3 and TRBJ1-6; D ambiguous. The CDR3 has 17 amino acids. The V gene's germline CDR1 is LGHNA and CDR2 YSLEER. V was trimmed by 0 bases and J by 7 bases, leaving 16 bases between them. This chain's CDR3 is CASSQEALTGSNSPLHF. In DNA, the CDR3 is TGCGCCAGCAGCCAAGAGGCCCTCACGGGTTCCAATTCACCCCTCCACTTT.